This T cell receptor beta chain was found in a study of shared clonotypes between healthy human individuals (dated by TCRdb to 2020 to 2022). Regarding the research as a whole: The cohort comprised a couple of women and a few men aged 18 to 49 years. Per donor, three plates each were used for CD4 naive and CD4 memory, two for CD8 naive, and one for CD8 memory. To estimate repertoire size and how much clonotype sharing occurs between individuals, the study deeply sequenced the blood TCR repertoires of several healthy adults. To increase sequencing depth and limit assay-specific biases, TCR repertoire library preparation and sequencing were carried out by different laboratories using diverse techniques. Between about 0.85 and 8.9 billion PBMCs per donor were obtained by leukapheresis.

Healthy HIV-negative adults with no recently reported acute infections or vaccinations were included as donors. Only Caucasian adults living in Nashville, Tennessee, USA were represented among the donors. CD4+ T cells were enriched by magnetic negative selection, after which naive cells were positively selected on CD45RA and the negative fraction was taken as the memory subset. Blood was collected by leukapheresis, and PBMCs were isolated by Ficoll-Histopaque density gradient centrifugation and then cryopreserved in liquid nitrogen vapor phase. Purity and quantity of every magnetically sorted T cell population were checked by analytical flow cytometry. Genomic DNA was isolated from every sorted fraction and measured by UV absorbance on a Nanodrop 2000c. Using the deep immunoSEQ assay, multiplex PCR amplified TCR CDR3 regions from genomic DNA. Genomic DNA extracted from each cell subset was distributed evenly over all wells of several immunoSEQ 96-well plates, and each plate served as one replicate. For sorted subsets, roughly 200 ng genomic DNA, equal to approximately 30,000 T cell genomes, was loaded into each replicate PCR. The purified libraries were quantified using a Qubit 3.0 fluorometer, sized with a Bioanalyzer 2100, and then quantified again using the KAPA Library Quantification kit. Each immunoSEQ 96-well plate was sequenced on its own single-read 150-cycle Illumina NextSeq 550 flow cell. In the authors' own workflow: Because the immunoSEQ output held only junctional sequences and lacked quality scores, the filtering could not match the filtering applied to full-length reads. To assign V/J genes and CDR3, sequences were annotated against IMGT germline references using PyIR, a Python wrapper for IgBLAST v1.9. Reads were filtered out if the reads had weak V/J assignments (E-value above 1e-6), no CDR3, stop codons, out-of-frame junctions, or ambiguous translated residues. V3J clonotypes were defined by identical inferred V gene, J gene, and CDR3 amino acid sequence. The percentage overlap between two repertoires was calculated by dividing the number of shared unique clonotypes by the size of the smaller repertoire. Repertoire richness was assessed with RTK rarefaction, the Chao1 estimator, and Recon v2.1 estimates of unobserved clonotypes. Generation probabilities for all TCRbeta clonotypes obtained by the gDNA method from a handful of donors were computed using OLGA. This is the immuneACCESS table as TCRdb keeps it, with only in-frame sequences that have V and J called. A part of the clones is gone; compared with another copy, unresolved V genes explain less than half, and the rest is unexplained. From that table come the V and J calls and clone size; the DNA was used to work out D and trimming. The sample contains under 1,100,000 clones, 78% of them found a single time. The ten largest account for 0.55% to 0.7% of the sample.

The germline V gene yields SGDLS for CDR1 and YYNGEE for CDR2. The CDR3 holds 18 amino acids from the cysteine to the phenylalanine. Only the CDR3 region is kept as DNA, spanning 54 bases read in frame from base 1. Germline trimming: 4 bases from V, 3 bases from J; junction bases outside gene matches: 10. This clone was found many times. The clone's antigen remains unknown. Base qualities are not recorded, but no much larger clone differs from it by a single base. General findings and caveats noted by the study authors: Incomplete sequencing was indicated by rarefaction of sorted-subset datasets, despite the large sequencing depth. The small number of donors limited the genetic and exposure-history diversity represented. Pairwise subsampling led to the expectation that sequencing depth would affect the degree of clonotype sharing among donors. Naive subsets generally had larger estimated clonotype richness than memory subsets did. Sampling was restricted to blood, and TCR repertoires in tissues likely differ from the TCR repertoires found in blood. Higher generation probabilities were observed for clonotypes shared by all four sorted-subset donors than for non-shared clonotypes. Approximately 5% of naive CD4, roughly 3.5% of naive CD8, 2.3% of memory CD4, and over 0.35% of memory CD8 clonotypes were shared across several donors.

Recombination linked TRBV9 to TRBJ2-2; TRBD2 lines up with 12 middle nucleotides. This TCR derives from a man younger than 35 in good health. Some clones in this sample may be carry-over from other donors' samples. Sequencing was done on a sample of memory CD4+ T cells from PBMCs. In light of the paper, this sample's cell subset or site label describes: CD45RA-negative fraction. CDR3 loop: CASSILAGGPGYTGELFF. The sequenced DNA is TGTGCCAGCAGCATCCTAGCGGGAGGGCCCGGGTACACCGGGGAGCTGTTTTTT.